The rows below give T cell receptor beta chains drawn from one sample of a study of T-cell reconstitution after alpha-beta-depleted transplantation in children. A single record per CDR3 protein comes from TCRdb applying MiXCR to the PCR reads. The sample has approximately 390,000 distinct CDR3 sequences, approximately 11% seen once. The sample was PBMCs from the stem cell graft donor, taken from the stem cell graft. The source of these receptors is a human donor who donated a stem cell graft to a child with acute myeloid leukemia. Each CDR3 is given with its conserved first and last residue. D genes are given only for firm matches. A clone size is listed for some rows: how often the clone was seen (once, few, many), or a class if it is expanded.

TRBJ2-3 | TRBV29-1 | few | - | CSVEMGAPGDTQYF | TGCAGCGTTGAAATGGGAGCACCGGGAGATACGCAGTATTTT
TRBJ2-3 | TRBV7-9 | few | TRBD1 | CASSFSTGSSDTQYF | TGTGCCAGCAGCTTTTCGACAGGGAGTTCAGATACGCAGTATTTT
TRBJ2-1 | TRBV20-1 | - | - | CSARHWGTAGLSSYNEQFF | TGCAGTGCTAGACATTGGGGGACAGCGGGATTGAGCTCCTACAATGAGCAGTTCTTC
TRBJ2-5 | TRBV7-8 | few | TRBD1 | CASRSGTGVETQYF | TGTGCCAGCAGATCCGGGACAGGGGTTGAGACCCAGTACTTC
TRBJ1-6 | TRBV5-1 | - | TRBD1 | CASSTGQGGSPLHF | TGCGCCAGCAGCACGGGACAGGGCGGTTCACCCCTCCACTTT
TRBJ2-1 | TRBV3-1 | once | TRBD2 | CASSQRSGSRNEQFF | TGTGCCAGCAGCCAACGGAGCGGGAGCCGGAATGAGCAGTTCTTC
TRBJ2-3 | TRBV11-1 | few | TRBD2 | CASSLGRLAGGFNTDTQYF | TGTGCCAGCAGCTTAGGAAGACTAGCGGGAGGGTTCAACACAGATACGCAGTATTTT
TRBJ2-1 | TRBV5-1 | few | - | CASSSKRQEYNEQFF | TGCGCCAGCAGCTCCAAACGACAGGAGTACAATGAGCAGTTCTTC
TRBJ2-4 | TRBV5-6 | - | TRBD2 | CASSLEGLGIQYF | TGTGCCAGCAGCTTGGAGGGACTAGGGATTCAGTACTTC
TRBJ2-1 | TRBV29-1 | - | TRBD2 | CSGRGGTETYNEQFF | TGCAGCGGGCGCGGGGGGACGGAGACCTACAATGAGCAGTTCTTC
TRBJ2-3 | TRBV7-9 | many | - | CASSSTGADTQYF | TGTGCCAGCAGCTCCACGGGGGCAGATACGCAGTATTTT
TRBJ2-6 | TRBV10-2 | - | TRBD1 | CASRSGGQGSGANVLTF | TGCGCCAGCAGGTCTGGAGGACAGGGCTCTGGGGCCAACGTCCTGACTTTC
TRBJ2-1 | TRBV5-1 | many | - | CASSLEGAGSYNEQFF | TGCGCCAGCAGCTTGGAGGGGGCGGGATCCTACAATGAGCAGTTCTTC
TRBJ1-2 | TRBV9 | - | - | CASSVEVGLYGYTF | TGTGCCAGCAGCGTAGAAGTAGGGCTCTATGGCTACACCTTC
TRBJ1-2 | TRBV5-1 | - | - | CASSFGDSYGYTF | TGCGCCAGCAGCTTTGGGGATAGCTATGGCTACACCTTC
TRBJ1-2 | TRBV4-1 | many | TRBD1 | CASSQGLRDREFSYGYTF | TGCGCCAGCAGCCAAGGGCTAAGGGACAGGGAGTTTTCCTATGGCTACACCTTC
TRBJ2-4 | TRBV20-1 | few | TRBD2 | CSASGLAGGKNIQYF | TGCAGTGCTAGCGGACTAGCGGGAGGAAAAAACATTCAGTACTTC
TRBJ2-3 | TRBV7-2 | many | - | CASSSPDSLTNTDTQYF | TGTGCCAGCAGCTCACCGGACAGCCTGACTAACACAGATACGCAGTATTTT
TRBJ1-4 | TRBV20-1 | - | - | CSAAGVGEKLFF | TGCAGTGCAGCGGGGGTGGGTGAAAAACTGTTTTTT
TRBJ1-4 | TRBV6-2/TRBV6-3 | few | - | CASSYWRNIGEKLFF | TGTGCCAGCAGTTACTGGAGGAACATCGGGGAAAAACTGTTTTTT
TRBJ2-2 | TRBV12-3/TRBV12-4 | - | TRBD2 | CASSFASGRTGELFF | TGTGCCAGCAGTTTTGCTAGCGGGCGTACCGGGGAGCTGTTTTTT
TRBJ2-1 | TRBV10-3 | few | - | CAIGRQEKYNEQFF | TGTGCCATCGGAAGACAGGAAAAGTACAATGAGCAGTTCTTC
TRBJ2-7 | TRBV4-3 | - | - | CASSQERFLGEQYF | TGCGCCAGCAGCCAAGAACGGTTTTTAGGCGAGCAGTACTTC
TRBJ2-7 | TRBV3-1 | - | - | CASSQDPRGLYEQYF | TGTGCCAGCAGCCAAGATCCCAGGGGACTCTACGAGCAGTACTTC
TRBJ2-3 | TRBV7-2 | few | - | CASSLSRGADTQYF | TGTGCCAGCAGCCTCTCAAGGGGGGCGGATACGCAGTATTTT
TRBJ2-3 | TRBV6-1 | - | - | CASSADLGTDTQYF | TGTGCCAGCAGTGCAGACTTGGGTACAGATACGCAGTATTTT
TRBJ1-2 | TRBV12-3/TRBV12-4 | - | - | CASSLVQLSYGCTF | TGTGCCAGCAGTTTAGTACAGCTTTCCTATGGCTGCACCTTC
TRBJ1-5 | TRBV6-2/TRBV6-3 | few | - | CASSYRPGFNQPQHF | TGTGCCAGCAGTTACCGGCCCGGATTCAATCAGCCCCAGCATTTT
TRBJ2-1 | TRBV5-1 | - | TRBD2 | CASSTGTSGGAYEQFF | TGCGCCAGCAGCACTGGGACTAGCGGGGGGGCATATGAGCAGTTCTTC
TRBJ2-5 | TRBV6-5 | few | - | CASSSSGQTQYF | TGTGCCAGCAGTTCCTCGGGACAGACCCAGTACTTC
TRBJ2-3 | TRBV7-8 | - | - | CASTLGSPGPPRNTQYF | TGTGCCAGCACCCTGGGGTCACCAGGGCCGCCACGAAATACGCAGTATTTT
TRBJ2-1 | TRBV5-1 | few | TRBD2 | CASSLTSGVYNEQFF | TGCGCCAGCAGCTTGACTAGCGGGGTTTACAATGAGCAGTTCTTC
TRBJ2-2 | TRBV4-1 | few | - | CASSQVTSGELFF | TGCGCCAGCAGCCAAGTAACTTCCGGGGAGCTGTTTTTT
TRBJ2-3 | TRBV6-1 | few | - | CASRSPTRFAQYF | TGTGCCAGCAGATCCCCCACTAGATTCGCGCAGTATTTT
TRBJ2-3 | TRBV20-1 | few | TRBD2 | CSARRSSGGTHSSTDTQYF | TGCAGTGCTAGAAGGAGTAGCGGGGGGACTCACAGCTCCACAGATACGCAGTATTTT
TRBJ2-3 | TRBV20-1 | few | TRBD2 | CSAQSGGSYPTDTQYF | TGCAGTGCCCAGAGCGGGGGCTCTTATCCCACAGATACGCAGTATTTT
TRBJ2-7 | TRBV6-5 | few | TRBD2 | CASSYSGGPSTEQYF | TGTGCCAGCAGTTATAGCGGGGGGCCCTCCACCGAGCAGTACTTC
TRBJ2-3 | TRBV6-1 | few | TRBD2 | CASRPLIGVAGVSTDTQYF | TGTGCCAGCAGGCCCCTTATTGGGGTAGCGGGAGTCAGCACAGATACGCAGTATTTT
TRBJ1-3 | TRBV5-1 | few | - | CASSLRVQGSGNTIYF | TGCGCCAGCAGCTTGCGGGTTCAGGGCTCTGGAAACACCATATATTTT
TRBJ2-3 | TRBV4-2 | - | - | CASSQELVLVVGFSTDTQYF | TGTGCCAGCAGCCAAGAATTAGTGCTAGTTGTTGGGTTTAGCACAGATACGCAGTATTTT
TRBJ1-1 | TRBV5-1 | few | - | CASSFGRDTEAFF | TGCGCCAGCAGCTTCGGCAGGGACACTGAAGCTTTCTTT
TRBJ1-1 | TRBV9 | - | - | CASSVGDASEAFF | TGTGCCAGCAGCGTAGGCGACGCGAGTGAAGCTTTCTTT
TRBJ2-1 | TRBV7-2 | - | - | CASSLRRDNEQFF | TGTGCCAGCAGCTTAAGGCGCGACAATGAGCAGTTCTTC
TRBJ2-3 | TRBV5-1 | many | - | CASSLGQSSTDTQYF | TGCGCCAGCAGCTTGGGACAGTCTAGCACAGATACGCAGTATTTT
TRBJ2-3 | TRBV7-9 | few | TRBD1 | CASSSGQGSQYF | TGTGCCAGCAGTTCCGGACAGGGATCGCAGTATTTT
TRBJ2-2 | TRBV5-1 | - | - | CASSLGVSSTGELFF | TGCGCCAGCAGCTTGGGGGTCTCCTCCACCGGGGAGCTGTTTTTT
TRBJ2-3 | TRBV2 | many | TRBD2 | CASRGREVADTQYF | TGTGCCAGCAGGGGGAGGGAAGTGGCAGATACGCAGTATTTT
TRBJ1-6 | TRBV5-6 | many | - | CASSSPGGNSPLHF | TGTGCCAGCAGCTCTCCTGGGGGAAATTCACCCCTCCACTTT
TRBJ1-5 | TRBV6-5 | - | - | CASSYSGAANQPQHF | TGTGCCAGCAGTTACTCGGGAGCTGCCAATCAGCCCCAGCATTTT
TRBJ2-7 | TRBV7-2 | - | TRBD1 | CASSRRQGYPSYEQYF | TGTGCCAGCAGCCGACGACAGGGGTACCCTTCCTACGAGCAGTACTTC
TRBJ1-1 | TRBV15 | many | - | CATSRVFDSSGAFF | TGTGCCACCAGCAGAGTTTTCGACAGCTCCGGGGCTTTCTTT
TRBJ2-6 | TRBV20-1 | - | - | CSARRATGANVLTF | TGCAGTGCTAGACGAGCGACTGGGGCCAACGTCCTGACTTTC
TRBJ2-7 | TRBV5-1 | many | - | CASSLGAWPGQDEQYF | TGCGCCAGCAGCTTGGGGGCTTGGCCAGGGCAGGACGAGCAGTACTTC